Included here is one T cell receptor beta chain sequence, with context. In the original workflow: Nucleated cell number was recorded as an estimate derived from reference gene primer amplification. The method was immunoSEQ multiplex PCR; TCRdb's version includes in-frame clones alone and lacks a portion of them. V and J calls and clone size are copied from that table; D and trimming were computed from the DNA. The data hold some 100,000 clones, with about nine tenths observed a single time. V shed 5 bases and J shed 0 bases, with 7 bases lying between them. The CDR3 runs 13 residues. The germline gives CDR1 SGHAT, CDR2 FQNNGV. This entry is derived from a study of blood T cell repertoires in COVID-19. Overall study context: Some COVID-19 samples were acute and others convalescent; all came from the United States, Italy and Spain.

The rearrangement joins TRBV11-2 to TRBJ1-1; no firm D call. The receptor comes from a human donor in a cohort sampled during active COVID-19. Sequenced sample: peripheral blood. CDR3 region: CASSRSVNTEAFF. CDR3 nucleotide sequence: TGTGCCAGCAGCCGATCAGTGAACACTGAAGCTTTCTTT.